The next 4 T cell receptor beta chains were all read from a single sample in a study of T cell responses to AZD1222 COVID-19 vaccine. Profiling relied on immunoSEQ multiplex PCR, and the TCRdb table lists in-frame clones only, not all of them. The sample contains approximately 150,000 clones, around 90% of which appear only once. Sequenced material: peripheral blood, taken 28 days after the second dose of the MenACWY control vaccine. These receptors all come from an adult who received the MenACWY meningococcal vaccine as a control.

The chain has TRBV19 and TRBJ2-2, with D perhaps TRBD1 or TRBD2 (8 bases each). Trimming shortened V by 7 bases and J by 0 bases, and 15 bases separated the two germline ends. This CDR3 spans 16 amino acids. CDR1 is LNHDA, CDR2 SQIVND, per germline (reference sequence). The CDR3: CASTGGTGANTGELFF. The CDR3 bases are TGTGCCAGTACGGGGGGGACAGGCGCGAACACCGGGGAGCTGTTTTTT.

This rearrangement joins TRBV5-6 to TRBJ1-4; no firm D call. The V end lost 4 bases, the J end lost 0 bases, and 16 bases lay between the germline ends. CDR3 length equals 17 residues. Germline V gene data show CDR1 as SGHDT and CDR2 as YYEEEE. In nucleotides, the CDR3 is TGTGCCAGCAGCCAATACACAGTGGGTGCAACTAATGAAAAACTGTTTTTT. Amino acids: CASSQYTVGATNEKLFF.

The chain carries TRBV4-1 and TRBJ2-7; D may correspond to TRBD1 or TRBD2 (5 bases each). The germline V gene encodes CDR1 MGHRA and CDR2 YSYEKL. CDR3 length: 14 amino acids. Trimming removed 0 bases at V and 9 bases at J, with 15 bases between. CDR3 bases: TGCGCCAGCAGCCAAGAGGGGATGAGGGGCTGGCAGTACTTC. It codes for CASSQEGMRGWQYF.

The CDR3 nucleotides are TGCGCCAGCAGCTTGGAGGGGACTAGGGATCAGCCCCAGCATTTT. Translated, it gives CASSLEGTRDQPQHF. The V call is TRBV5-1, the J call TRBJ1-5; D perhaps matches TRBD1 (5 bases). This CDR3 region has 15 residues. Germline loops: CDR1 SGHRS, CDR2 YFSETQ. With 0 bases removed from V and 5 bases from J, the gap between germline ends came to 12 bases.